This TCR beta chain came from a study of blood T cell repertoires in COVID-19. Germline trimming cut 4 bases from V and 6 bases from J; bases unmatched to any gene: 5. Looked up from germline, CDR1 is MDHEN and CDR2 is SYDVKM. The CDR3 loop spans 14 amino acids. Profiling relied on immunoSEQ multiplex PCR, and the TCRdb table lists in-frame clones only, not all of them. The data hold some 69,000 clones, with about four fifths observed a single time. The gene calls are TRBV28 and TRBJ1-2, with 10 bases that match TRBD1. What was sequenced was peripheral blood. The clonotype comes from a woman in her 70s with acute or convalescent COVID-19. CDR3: CASSSPGQGNGYTF. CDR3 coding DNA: TGTGCCAGCAGTTCCCCGGGACAGGGGAATGGCTACACCTTC.